These 24 T cell receptor beta chains came from one sample sequenced in a study of cytomegalovirus exposure and HLA in healthy donors. Assay used: immunoSEQ multiplex PCR; TCRdb lists only in-frame clones, some missing. The sample shows 150,000 or so clones, approximately 86% of them seen only once. Source material: PBMCs. The receptors were sampled from a human donor in good health.

The V call is TRBV5-4, the J call TRBJ2-5; D is uncertain. V was shortened by 3 bases and J by 5 bases, with 8 bases between the two germline ends. This CDR3 contains 12 residues. Per the germline V gene, CDR1 is SGHNT and CDR2 is YYREEE (reference sequence). CDR3 sequence (DNA): TGTGCCAGCAGCTCTCGAGCGGAGACCCAGTACTTC. Translation: CASSSRAETQYF.

V is TRBV29-1 and J is TRBJ2-4; a possible D gene is TRBD2 (6 bases). The CDR3 totals 12 residues. Germline V gene data show CDR1 as SQVTM and CDR2 as ANQGSEA. Trimming left V 3 bases short and J 6 bases short, with 9 bases between. CDR3 region: CSVEGGRNIQYF. As DNA, the CDR3 is TGCAGCGTTGAGGGGGGTAGAAACATTCAGTACTTC.

The chain employs TRBV30 and TRBJ2-3, with D perhaps matching TRBD1 (5 bases). The CDR3 has 12 residues. Germline V gene sequence: CDR1 GTSNPN, CDR2 SVGIG (reference sequence). V lost 0 bases and J lost 5, with 6 bases in between. CDR3 bases: TGTGCCTGGAGTGTGCAGGGAGATACGCAGTATTTT. This gives the protein CAWSVQGDTQYF.

The chain carries TRBV25-1 and TRBJ2-7, with D possibly being TRBD2 (5 bases). The CDR3 loop spans 15 amino acids. V was trimmed by 3 bases and J by 3 bases, leaving 15 bases between them. CDR1 and CDR2 from the germline V gene are MGHDK and SYGVNS. CDR3 nucleotide sequence: TGTGCCAGCAGTGACCCTCATGGACTCCTCTACGAGCAGTACTTC. As protein: CASSDPHGLLYEQYF.

In its sample, this clone was seen a few times. The chain joins TRBV27 to TRBJ1-1; no clear D. Germline CDR1 is MNHEY and CDR2 is SMNVEV (reference sequence). The CDR3 runs to 15 residues. V was clipped by 7 bases and J by 0 bases, with 15 bases between them. The CDR3, as DNA: TGTGCCAGCATCTCTGGGAGAGGGATGAACACTGAAGCTTTCTTT. This encodes CASISGRGMNTEAFF.

This clone was observed a handful of times. The chain recombines TRBV6-4 with TRBJ2-3, with 8 bases matching TRBD2. Germline V gene sequence: CDR1 MRHNA, CDR2 SNTAGT. The CDR3 has 16 amino acids. Germline trimming cut 0 bases from V and 5 bases from J; bases unmatched to any gene: 7. This chain's CDR3 is CASSDSAGARGDTQYF. Here the CDR3 DNA reads TGTGCCAGCAGTGACTCAGCGGGGGCCAGGGGAGATACGCAGTATTTT.

This rearrangement joins TRBV4-3 to TRBJ2-2, with D maybe TRBD1 (5 bases). Between the trimmed V and J ends, which lost 0 bases and 7 bases, there was a span of 9 bases. Germline V gene sequence: CDR1 LGHNA, CDR2 YSLEER. This CDR3 is built from 14 residues. The CDR3 DNA reads TGCGCCAGCAGCCAAGATAGGGGTAACGGGGAGCTGTTTTTT. Residues: CASSQDRGNGELFF.

This rearrangement joins TRBV7-9 to TRBJ2-2, with D perhaps TRBD1 (6 bases). The CDR3 has 14 amino acids. Trimming removed 5 bases at V and 4 bases at J, with 11 bases between. Germline CDR1 reads SEHNR; CDR2 reads FQNEAQ (reference sequence). The CDR3 DNA sequence: TGTGCCAGCAGCCTGGACAGATTCACCGGGGAGCTGTTTTTT. It translates to CASSLDRFTGELFF.

This clone has more than one count but fewer than ten. The J gene is TRBJ1-3, the V gene TRBV5-5; no firm D call. V gave up 2 bases and J gave up 0 bases, with 12 bases separating them. Germline V gene lookup returns CDR1 SGHKS and CDR2 YYEKEE (reference sequence). There are 16 residues in the CDR3. The CDR3 here is CASSFKPQISGNTIYF. The DNA of the CDR3 is TGTGCCAGCAGCTTTAAACCGCAGATCTCTGGAAACACCATATATTTT.

The V and J genes are TRBV5-4 and TRBJ1-2, with 8 bases lining up with TRBD1. The CDR3 is 15 amino acids. J gave up 4 bases and V 4 bases, and 9 bases lay outside the gene matches. In germline, CDR1 is SGHNT, CDR2 YYREEE (reference sequence). CDR3 loop: CASSPGQGVSYGYTF. The CDR3 DNA reads TGTGCCAGCAGCCCCGGACAGGGCGTTTCCTATGGCTACACCTTC.

The V gene is TRBV7-2, the J gene TRBJ1-4; D is possibly TRBD1 (6 bases). This CDR3 has 18 residues. V was clipped by 6 bases and J by 0 bases, with 20 bases between them. In germline, CDR1 is SGHTA, CDR2 FQGNSA. Here the CDR3 reads CASRGTGGLRATNEKLFF. In nucleotides, the CDR3 is TGTGCCAGCAGGGGGACGGGGGGGCTCCGCGCAACTAATGAAAAACTGTTTTTT.

In its sample, this clone was seen a few times. This chain joins TRBV11-1 and TRBJ1-1; maybe TRBD1 (5 bases). Germline V gene lookup returns CDR1 SGHAT and CDR2 FQDESV (reference sequence). V was pared by 1 base and J by 1 base, with 16 bases between. This CDR3 has 17 amino acids. CDR3 amino acids: CASSLEGWRGPNTEAFF. The CDR3 DNA reads TGTGCCAGCAGCTTAGAAGGATGGAGGGGACCGAACACTGAAGCTTTCTTT. The whole variable domain, remainder taken from reference TRBV11-1 and TRBJ1-1, is EAEVAQSPRYKITEKSQAVAFWCDPISGHATLYWYRQILGQGPELLVQFQDESVVDDSQLPKDRFSAERLKGVDSTLKIQPAELGDSAMYLCASSLEGWRGPNTEAFFGQGTRLTVV.

Notes on this clone: The same CDR3 arises from other DNA sequences in this sample as well. The J gene is TRBJ1-1, the V gene TRBV2, with no clear D. CDR1 SNHLY and CDR2 FYNNEI come from the germline V gene. Trimming stripped 8 bases from V and 0 bases from J, with 13 bases between. The CDR3 covers 14 residues. In nucleotides, the CDR3 is TGTGCCAGCCGGCTCCGCGGATTGAACACTGAAGCTTTCTTT. Amino acids: CASRLRGLNTEAFF.

CDR3 protein: CASSPVGPGTSGNLGSYEQYF. DNA for the CDR3: TGTGCCAGCAGCCCAGTCGGCCCCGGGACTAGCGGGAATTTGGGGTCCTACGAGCAGTACTTC. The gene calls are TRBV28 and TRBJ2-7; 13 bases align to TRBD2. Germline loops: CDR1 MDHEN, CDR2 SYDVKM. Trimming at V came to 6 bases and at J to 1 base, leaving 21 bases not matched to a gene. This CDR3 spans 21 amino acids. The entire variable domain, with the rest obtained from reference TRBV28 and TRBJ2-7, is as follows: DVKVTQSSRYLVKRTGEKVFLECVQDMDHENMFWYRQDPGLGLRLIYFSYDVKMKEKGDIPEGYSVSREKKERFSLILESASTNQTSMYLCASSPVGPGTSGNLGSYEQYFGPGTRLTVT.

The gene calls are TRBV18 and TRBJ2-7, with D maybe TRBD2 (5 bases). This CDR3 spans 16 amino acids. Trimming cost V 2 bases and J 2 bases, with 16 bases left between them. CDR1 and CDR2 (germline): KGHSH, LQKENI. This chain's CDR3 is CASSPGPNLLAYEQYF. CDR3 coding DNA: TGTGCCAGCTCACCAGGACCAAACTTACTAGCCTACGAGCAGTACTTC.

The chain uses TRBV5-1 and TRBJ2-5, with 10 bases fitting TRBD1. The germline gives CDR1 SGHRS, CDR2 YFSETQ. J gave up 4 bases and V 3 bases, and 9 bases lay outside the gene matches. This CDR3 has 16 amino acids. The CDR3 bases are TGCGCCAGCAGCTGGGGGACAGGGGTGAAAAGAGAGACCCAGTACTTC. Translating gives CASSWGTGVKRETQYF.

The rearrangement joins TRBV18 to TRBJ1-1; possibly TRBD1 for D (5 bases). This CDR3 region has 11 residues. Germline lookup yields CDR1 KGHSH and CDR2 LQKENI. V lost 2 bases to trimming and J lost 10 bases, with 8 bases between them. The CDR3 loop reads CASSPGARAFF. The CDR3 DNA reads TGTGCCAGCTCACCAGGGGCTAGAGCTTTCTTT.

This clone was observed a few times. The rearrangement uses TRBV19 and TRBJ1-1, with a possible D match to TRBD1 (5 bases). From germline, CDR1 is LNHDA and CDR2 SQIVND (reference sequence). There are 11 residues in the CDR3. Trimming left V 5 bases short and J 7 bases short, with 8 bases between. CDR3 residues: CASSGGGEAFF. The CDR3 DNA is TGTGCCAGTAGTGGGGGGGGTGAAGCTTTCTTT. Full variable domain (outside the CDR3, taken from reference TRBV19 and TRBJ1-1): DGGITQSPKYLFRKEGQNVTLSCEQNLNHDAMYWYRQDPGQGLRLIYYSQIVNDFQKGDIAEGYSVSREKKESFPLTVTSAQKNPTAFYLCASSGGGEAFFGQGTRLTVV.

V is TRBV19 and J is TRBJ1-1, with 7 bases identical to TRBD1. The V gene's germline CDR1 is LNHDA and CDR2 SQIVND (reference sequence). This CDR3 is 15 amino acids long. V shed 4 bases and J 0 bases; nucleotides not matched to a gene: 5. CDR3: CASSKGQAVNTEAFF. CDR3 sequence (DNA): TGTGCCAGTAGTAAAGGACAGGCCGTGAACACTGAAGCTTTCTTT.

The V call is TRBV7-6, the J call TRBJ2-1; D uncertain. The V gene's germline CDR1 is SGHVS and CDR2 FNYEAQ. V was cut by 1 base and J by 5 bases, with 9 bases left in between. The CDR3 has 14 amino acids. The CDR3 DNA follows: TGTGCCAGCAGCTTAGACGTCCGGGACAATGAGCAGTTCTTC. This translates into CASSLDVRDNEQFF.

This clone was observed a few times. The DNA for the CDR3 is TGCGCCAGCAGCCGACTAGCGGGCCGTAATGAGCAGTTCTTC. Translation: CASSRLAGRNEQFF. The chain is built from TRBV5-1 and TRBJ2-1; TRBD2 agrees at 10 bases. Unmatched junction bases numbered 5, after V lost 4 bases and J lost 7 bases. The V gene's germline CDR1 is SGHRS and CDR2 YFSETQ. The CDR3 has 14 amino acids. The variable domain in full, completed from reference TRBV5-1 and TRBJ2-1, reads KAGVTQTPRYLIKTRGQQVTLSCSPISGHRSVSWYQQTPGQGLQFLFEYFSETQRNKGNFPGRFSGRQFSNSRSEMNVSTLELGDSALYLCASSRLAGRNEQFFGPGTRLTVL.

The chain carries TRBV7-9 and TRBJ1-5; 8 bases are shared with TRBD1. CDR1 is SEHNR, CDR2 FQNEAQ, per germline (reference sequence). The CDR3 length is 18 residues. V was clipped by 1 base and J by 7 bases; unmatched bases: 15. For the CDR3, the DNA is TGTGCCAGCAGCTTAGAGGTCTTGACAGGGGAAGCGAAACAGCCCCAGCATTTT. This encodes CASSLEVLTGEAKQPQHF.

The CDR3 protein is CASSPQGGGYTF. CDR3 coding DNA: TGTGCCAGCAGTCCACAGGGGGGGGGCTACACCTTC. V and J are TRBV28 and TRBJ1-2; 8 bases map to TRBD1. Germline loops: CDR1 MDHEN, CDR2 SYDVKM. Unmatched junction bases numbered 4, after V lost 5 bases and J lost 8 bases. This CDR3 spans 12 amino acids.

J is TRBJ1-1 and V is TRBV5-1; TRBD1 matches at 7 bases. The germline V gene encodes CDR1 SGHRS and CDR2 YFSETQ. The CDR3 length is 15 residues. J lost 1 base, V lost 1 base, and 4 bases had no gene match. This chain's CDR3 is CASSLPQGTNTEAFF. CDR3 sequence (DNA): TGCGCCAGCAGCTTGCCACAGGGGACGAACACTGAAGCTTTCTTT. Supplemented by reference TRBV5-1 and TRBJ1-1, the full variable domain reads KAGVTQTPRYLIKTRGQQVTLSCSPISGHRSVSWYQQTPGQGLQFLFEYFSETQRNKGNFPGRFSGRQFSNSRSEMNVSTLELGDSALYLCASSLPQGTNTEAFFGQGTRLTVV.